This entry describes one TCR beta chain. Its antigen is currently unknown. This CDR3 is built from 16 residues. Germline assignment: CDR1 SGHDT and CDR2 YYEEEE. Losses at the gene ends were 4 bases for V and 4 bases for J; bases not matched to a gene: 11. This sample is drawn from a study of OX40 agonist ivuxolimab in advanced cancers. Looking at the study overall: Patients were dosed with the agonistic anti-OX40 (CD134) antibody ivuxolimab.

Patients were ineligible given autoimmune disease history or systemic immunosuppression. Overall study results and limits: Not determined was the antigen specificity of the expanded peripheral T cells. Within 6 weeks, CD4+ and CD8+ blood T cells expanded clonally at 0.1 to 3.0 mg/kg.

Some clones are missing from TCRdb's copy, which holds only in-frame ones; the method was immunoSEQ multiplex PCR. The profile shows over 45,000 clones, 75% to 90% of them singletons. This clonotype was sampled from an adult with an advanced solid tumor such as melanoma, head and neck, liver or kidney cancer. This chain links TRBV5-6 with TRBJ1-5; TRBD1 aligns across 7 bases. The sample in question was CD4+ or CD8+ T cells sorted from blood, obtained in a trial of the OX40 agonist ivuxolimab. CDR3 coding DNA: TGTGCCAGCAGCCAACAGGGGAAAGGGGGAAATCAGCCCCAGCATTTT. Encoded protein: CASSQQGKGGNQPQHF. Based on the CDR3 plus reference TRBV5-6 and TRBJ1-5, the full variable domain is DAGVTQSPTHLIKTRGQQVTLRCSPKSGHDTVSWYQQALGQGPQFIFQYYEEEERQRGNFPDRFSGHQFPNYSSELNVNALLLGDSALYLCASSQQGKGGNQPQHFGDGTRLSIL.